A selection of T cell receptor beta chains follows, all from one sample in a study of blood T cell repertoires in COVID-19. Here immunoSEQ multiplex PCR was the method, and the copy in TCRdb shows in-frame clones only, minus some. This sample has 150,000 to 200,000 clones, with 85% to 95% found just once. The sequencing input was peripheral blood. The receptors were sampled from a woman between 55 and 75 years old with COVID-19, enrolled during active disease. Both conserved end residues are part of each CDR3. Clone size is shown for a subset of rows, as once, few, many or a class of expanded clone.

size | length | V | CDR3
. | 13 | TRBV18 | CASSPGHSYEQYF
. | 13 | TRBV6-2/TRBV6-3 | CASSRDREYGYTF
. | 17 | TRBV7-9 | CASSRIGTGKRNYGYTF
. | 11 | TRBV30 | CAWSAGEKLFF
. | 13 | TRBV6-2/TRBV6-3 | CASSATRYNEQFF
. | 16 | TRBV5-1 | CASSLGGRQGANEQFF
few | 17 | TRBV6-2/TRBV6-3 | CASSYTRRERIQETQYF
. | 15 | TRBV19 | CASDASGTEGSPLHF
. | 13 | TRBV18 | CASSSNRADTQYF
. | 14 | TRBV9 | CASSVDGSNQPQHF
. | 14 | TRBV19 | CASTERGDFYEQYF
. | 16 | TRBV19 | CASSPQDRGVYNEQFF
. | 14 | TRBV7-8 | CASSARGSGGDQYF
. | 12 | TRBV20-1 | CSASSRNQPQHF
. | 15 | TRBV19 | CASSTALGRGYGYTF
. | 15 | TRBV29-1 | CSVVGGGVFRETQYF
. | 13 | TRBV27 | CASSLEPRREAFF
once | 17 | TRBV19 | CASRAHGTAISNQPQHF
. | 19 | TRBV19 | CASSIYFGTSGGAEDTQYF
. | 15 | TRBV4-2 | CASSQETGGDTEAFF
. | 13 | TRBV24-1 | CATSAGLSYGYTF
. | 14 | TRBV27 | CASSLAGESYEQYF
. | 16 | TRBV11-3 | CASSSGLAGGTDTQYF
. | 15 | TRBV4-3 | CASSQDRRGSYEQYF
once | 16 | TRBV7-2 | CASSSKPGTSRHEQFF
. | 11 | TRBV28 | CASSTDYGYTF
. | 15 | TRBV4-2 | CASSQDRGERYGYTF
. | 13 | TRBV4-3 | CASSPGQGETQYF
few | 15 | TRBV5-6 | CASSLAGQGPYGYTF
. | 16 | TRBV6-6 | CASSFGWGRSFQPQHF
. | 15 | TRBV6-1 | CASSEGASSGNTIYF
. | 13 | TRBV28 | CASSIGLAYGYTF
once | 13 | TRBV5-6 | CASSLKQGRGYTF
. | 16 | TRBV18 | CASSPPLSAHYNEQFF
. | 14 | TRBV6-5 | CASRGQDLPYGYTF
. | 15 | TRBV10-1 | CASSARGLSGNTIYF
. | 15 | TRBV9 | CASSVSGQINEKLFF
. | 14 | TRBV7-9 | CASSFNRADSPLHF
few | 15 | TRBV4-2 | CASSQDLERGGEQYF
. | 17 | TRBV7-9 | CASSSLNSGGPFDEQFF
. | 16 | TRBV3-1/TRBV3-2 | CASSQPSGPLRNEQFF
. | 15 | TRBV5-6 | CASSLGQTTNEKLFF
. | 15 | TRBV6-2/TRBV6-3 | CASSLLAGGSNSQYF
. | 16 | TRBV5-4 | CASSFSRGLSGDEAFF
. | 14 | TRBV30 | CAWSQGHTNQPQHF
. | 13 | TRBV5-1 | CASSPASTDTQYF
few | 15 | TRBV6-5 | CASRRTGVSYNEQFF
. | 14 | TRBV7-2 | CASSQLDSSYEQYF